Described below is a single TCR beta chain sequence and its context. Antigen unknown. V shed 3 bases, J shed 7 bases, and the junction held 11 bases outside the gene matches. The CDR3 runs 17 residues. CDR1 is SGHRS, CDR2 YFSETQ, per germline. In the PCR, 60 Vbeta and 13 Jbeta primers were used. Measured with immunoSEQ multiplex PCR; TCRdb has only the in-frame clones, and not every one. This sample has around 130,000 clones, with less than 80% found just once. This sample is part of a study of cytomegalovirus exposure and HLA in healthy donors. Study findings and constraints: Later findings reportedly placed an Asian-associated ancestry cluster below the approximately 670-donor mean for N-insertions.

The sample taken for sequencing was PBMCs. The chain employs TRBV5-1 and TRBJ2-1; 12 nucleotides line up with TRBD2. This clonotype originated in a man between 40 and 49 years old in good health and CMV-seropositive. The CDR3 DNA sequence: TGCGCCAGCAGCTATGGAACACTAGCGGGAGGCGGGAATGAGCAGTTCTTC. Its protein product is CASSYGTLAGGGNEQFF.